This TCR beta chain was profiled in a study of blood T cells in healthy people across ages. In germline, CDR1 is MNHEY, CDR2 SVGEGT. V shed 10 bases and J 4 bases; nucleotides not matched to a gene: 10. This CDR3 contains 14 residues. A J-beta primer mix and a sample-barcoded 5' primer were used in a second PCR of about 6 to 12 cycles. TCRdb reprocessed the 5' RACE reads with MiXCR, giving one entry per CDR3 protein. The sample contains 800,000 or so distinct CDR3 sequences, 20% to 30% of which appear only once. In addition, the sample was reused for a study of T cells of mothers and their children.

This receptor was identified in a boy aged 5-17 years in good health. The chain recombines TRBV6-2 or TRBV6-3 with TRBJ1-2; 9 bases are a match to TRBD1. Sequenced sample: blood. The CDR3 DNA is TGTGCCACACACCGGACAGGGGCGACCTATGGCTACACCTTC. Residues: CATHRTGATYGYTF.